The T cell receptor (beta chain) described here comes from a study of cytomegalovirus exposure and HLA in healthy donors. Germline V CDR1 and CDR2: SNHLY, FYNNEI. The CDR3 covers 14 residues. V lost 11 bases, J lost 1 base, and 9 bases stayed unmatched. Using immunoSEQ multiplex PCR, the repertoire was profiled, and TCRdb retains in-frame clones only, with some absent. In the table there are 85,000 to 120,000 clones, around 96% of which are singletons. The sequencing sample was made of PBMCs. The receptor's source is a woman younger than 30 in good health and CMV-seronegative. The chain has TRBV2 and TRBJ2-3, with 7 bases fitting TRBD2. This CDR3 reads CASTGTTGTDTQYF. The CDR3 DNA reads TGTGCCTCCACGGGGACTACGGGCACAGATACGCAGTATTTT.